This T cell receptor beta chain was retrieved from a study of cytotoxic CD8 clonotypes in ibrutinib-treated CLL. Concerning this clone itself: Its antigen is not known.

The V and J ends lost 6 bases and 4 bases respectively, with 13 bases between them. CDR3 length equals 13 residues. CDR1 is SEHNR and CDR2 is FQNEAQ in the germline V gene (reference sequence). Genomic DNA for TCR beta libraries, around 1.9 micrograms, came from cryopreserved PBMCs. Study results and limitations: Shared public clonotypes were rare, and on treatment they either got smaller or stayed the same. Clonality at baseline surpassed age-matched healthy donors and tracked circulating CD8+ T-cell counts.

The repertoire was sequenced with immunoSEQ multiplex PCR; TCRdb's copy has only in-frame clones and lacks some. The sample carries roughly 160,000 clones, 81% recorded once. The clonotype comes from a human donor with chronic lymphocytic leukemia. The chain combines TRBV7-9 with TRBJ2-7; D is possibly TRBD2 (7 bases). Sequencing used PBMCs, obtained after 12 months of ibrutinib treatment. CDR3 bases: TGTGCCAGCAGTGGGGGGGCCCATTACGAGCAGTACTTC. Protein product: CASSGGAHYEQYF.